The 5 T cell receptor beta chains below come from one sample, sequenced in a study of blood T cell repertoires in COVID-19. Assay used: immunoSEQ multiplex PCR; TCRdb lists only in-frame clones, some missing. The sample has approximately 240,000 clones, roughly 86% seen once. Material: peripheral blood. Receptor source: a man aged 50-59 years with acute or convalescent COVID-19.

This clone has a single count. The V call is TRBV5-4, the J call TRBJ2-4, with 8 bases fitting TRBD1. The CDR3 runs to 13 residues. V lost 10 bases, J lost 2 bases, and 5 bases stayed unmatched. Germline lookup yields CDR1 SGHNT and CDR2 YYREEE (reference sequence). The CDR3 reads CAGAGGPKNIQYF. The CDR3 bases are TGTGCCGGAGCAGGGGGCCCCAAAAACATTCAGTACTTC. The entire variable domain, with the rest obtained from reference TRBV5-4 and TRBJ2-4, is as follows: ETGVTQSPTHLIKTRGQQVTLRCSSQSGHNTVSWYQQALGQGPQFIFQYYREEENGRGNFPPRFSGLQFPNYSSELNVNALELDDSALYLCAGAGGPKNIQYFGAGTRLSVL.

As regards this clone: The same CDR3 can be traced to other DNA sequences in this sample. This sequence joins TRBV7-9 and TRBJ2-7; D is unclear. Per the germline V gene, CDR1 is SEHNR and CDR2 is FQNEAQ (reference sequence). The CDR3 has 11 residues. Trimming stripped 2 bases from V and 4 bases from J, with 3 bases between. This CDR3 reads CASSLSYEQYF. The CDR3 DNA reads TGTGCCAGCAGCTTATCGTACGAGCAGTACTTC.

The V and J genes are TRBV18 and TRBJ2-3, with 8 bases lining up with TRBD2. The CDR3 runs to 16 residues. J lost 6 bases, V lost 2 bases, and 10 bases had no gene match. CDR1 is KGHSH and CDR2 is LQKENI in the germline V gene. The CDR3 DNA follows: TGTGCCAGCTCACCAACAGCGGGGGCACAATGGGATACGCAGTATTTT. This gives the protein CASSPTAGAQWDTQYF.

This chain uses TRBV11-2 with TRBJ2-5, with D hard to call. Germline CDR1 reads SGHAT; CDR2 reads FQNNGV. Trimming stripped 1 base from V and 2 bases from J, with 8 bases between. The CDR3 length is 14 residues. The CDR3 spells CASSLVQKQETQYF. Here the CDR3 DNA reads TGTGCCAGCAGCTTAGTACAGAAACAAGAGACCCAGTACTTC.

CDR3 DNA sequence: TGTGCCAGCAGCCACTCCTACGAGCAGTACTTC. Protein sequence: CASSHSYEQYF. The chain links TRBV5-8 to TRBJ2-7, with no clear D. Trimming pared 4 bases from V and 0 bases from J, leaving 2 bases between. This CDR3 has 11 residues. Germline CDR1 reads SGHTS; CDR2 reads YDEGEE.